This TCR beta chain was identified in a study of T-cell memory formation after mild COVID-19. Overall study: For the most part, TCR clusters were specific to one donor.

This CDR3 is built from 14 residues. Looked up from germline, CDR1 is DFQATT and CDR2 is SNEGSKA (reference sequence). V was clipped by 3 bases and J by 4 bases, with 16 bases between them. TCRdb reanalysed the 5' RACE reads using MiXCR and keeps one entry per CDR3 protein. The data contain 470,000 or so distinct CDR3 sequences, around 25% of them seen just once; the ten biggest clones take up around 12%. Overall study findings and caveats: In pre-infection memory, a portion of responding clones appeared, which suggested that cross-reactive memory joined. Among contracting clones, CD4+ were mainly CM/EM and CD8+ enriched in EMRA. There was no confirmation that second-wave clones peaking on day 37 were SARS-CoV-2 specific.

A few counts support this clonotype. The antigen is unknown. V is TRBV20-1 and J is TRBJ2-7; D possibly corresponds to TRBD2 (6 bases). This receptor was taken from an adult woman who had mild COVID-19 (a few samples of this study predate the infection). Cell type and time point are not known. The specimen was PBMCs or a T cell subset sorted from them (not recorded which). The CDR3 here is CSARVSFGSYEQYF. CDR3 bases: TGCAGTGCTAGGGTCTCCTTCGGGAGTTACGAGCAGTACTTC.